Listed here is a single TCR beta chain. The germline V gene encodes CDR1 SQVTM and CDR2 ANQGSEA. The CDR3 sequence is 17 residues long. These data are taken from a study of Graves' ophthalmopathy and Graves' hyperthyroidism. Amplification of TCR beta CDR3 regions used RNA transcripts. Second-round multiplex PCR came after a first-round RT-PCR that employed HTBI primers. TCRdb processed the multiplex PCR reads anew with MiXCR; each CDR3 protein has one entry. The sample includes some 1.1 million distinct CDR3 sequences, about two fifths seen only once; the top ten take around 10%. Material: peripheral blood or thyroid tissue (not recorded which). The receptor's source is an adult man with Graves' hyperthyroidism. The J gene is TRBJ2-2, the V gene TRBV29-1; D might be TRBD1 (5 bases). CDR3 in DNA: TGCAGTGCTAGAGATCAGCAGGGCGGAGACGTCACCGGGGAGCTGTTTTTT. Its translation is CSARDQQGGDVTGELFF.